The rows below give T cell receptor beta chains drawn from one sample of a study of T cell responses to AZD1222 COVID-19 vaccine. Clones were sequenced by immunoSEQ multiplex PCR, and TCRdb holds only the in-frame ones, with some missing. The top ten hold over 1% of the sample, which has some 190,000 clones, almost 95% seen once. This specimen was peripheral blood, taken on day 0 of AZD1222 vaccination. Receptor source: an adult in good health. The CDR3 runs from the conserved cysteine through the conserved F or W. Some rows have no size entry. The others give once, few or many, or a class for an expanded clone.

v_call	clone_size	j_call	cdr3_aa
TRBV6-1	NA	TRBJ1-1	CASSEGTGLRGTEAFF
TRBV11-1	NA	TRBJ2-1	CASSPRTISYNEQFF
TRBV29-1	once	TRBJ2-7	CSASGGFSEEQYF
TRBV6-1	NA	TRBJ1-2	CASSELGGGLYGYTF
TRBV19	NA	TRBJ2-3	CASSVTGTPDTQYF
TRBV24-1	NA	TRBJ2-3	CATSPSGASTDTQYF
TRBV7-2	NA	TRBJ2-1	CASSFGSPSYNEQFF
TRBV3-1/TRBV3-2	NA	TRBJ1-2	CASSLRQLGYTF
TRBV11-2	NA	TRBJ2-7	CASSSSPGQGITYEQYF
TRBV5-1	NA	TRBJ1-2	CASSLTTARGNGYTF
TRBV7-3	NA	TRBJ2-3	CASSSYGAEHTQYF